One sample yielded the 20 T cell receptor beta chains listed below, sequenced in a study of CD4 T cells in relation to SARS-CoV-2 and coronaviruses. The antigens these receptors bind are not known. Repertoires were generated with immunoSEQ multiplex PCR, while TCRdb's copy carries only in-frame clones and drops some. Of about 31,000 clones listed, about 70% are singletons. Material for sequencing was memory CD4+ T cells from PBMCs, cultured in vitro. These receptors originate from an adult with COVID-19.

This clone appeared a few times. The rearrangement links TRBV2 to TRBJ1-6; D is uncertain. Germline CDR1 and CDR2: SNHLY and FYNNEI. There are 12 residues in the CDR3. The V gene lost 4 bases and the J gene lost 9 bases, with 7 bases spanning the gap. The CDR3 is CASSAKGSPLHF. The CDR3 DNA reads as TGTGCCAGCAGTGCAAAAGGTTCACCCCTCCACTTT.

This clone was found a few times. The chain uses TRBV2 and TRBJ2-1, with D tentatively TRBD1 (5 bases). V was pared by 6 bases and J by 0 bases, with 12 bases between. The CDR3 consists of 15 residues. Per germline, CDR1 SNHLY and CDR2 FYNNEI. The CDR3 sequence is CASRDSMSSYNEQFF. CDR3 bases: TGTGCCAGCAGAGACAGCATGAGCTCCTACAATGAGCAGTTCTTC.

The chain recombines TRBV5-6 with TRBJ1-1; D not certain. Trimming left V 0 bases short and J 10 bases short, with 13 bases between. The CDR3 runs 13 residues. CDR1 and CDR2 from the germline V gene are SGHDT and YYEEEE. The CDR3 spells CASSLVNSGGAFF. The CDR3 nucleotides read TGTGCCAGCAGCTTGGTTAACAGTGGAGGAGCTTTCTTT.

Here the CDR3 reads CASRPRGAYYGYTF. The CDR3, as DNA: TGTGCCAGCAGACCCAGGGGCGCGTACTATGGCTACACCTTC. The chain combines TRBV28 with TRBJ1-2, with D possibly TRBD1 on 6 matching bases. This CDR3 spans 14 amino acids. V lost 6 bases, J lost 3 bases, and 14 bases lay in between. The germline gives CDR1 MDHEN, CDR2 SYDVKM.

This chain links TRBV7-2 with TRBJ2-7, with TRBD1 identical over 11 bases. This CDR3 has 15 residues. CDR1 and CDR2 from the germline V gene are SGHTA and FQGNSA. After removal of 1 base from V and 3 bases from J, the junction contained 2 bases not matched to a gene. CDR3: CASSLGGQGVYEQYF. As DNA, the CDR3 is TGTGCCAGCAGCTTAGGGGGACAGGGGGTCTACGAGCAGTACTTC.

The chain has TRBV28 and TRBJ2-5; D is ambiguous. The CDR3 loop spans 15 amino acids. Germline V lookup: CDR1 MDHEN, CDR2 SYDVKM. V lost 3 bases and J 4 bases, leaving 15 bases between the germline ends. The CDR3 nucleotides read TGTGCCAGCAGTTTTAGGAAAGGTACCCGAGAGACCCAGTACTTC. Translating it yields CASSFRKGTRETQYF.

The chain combines TRBV5-5 with TRBJ2-4, with 8 bases lining up with TRBD2. CDR1 and CDR2 from the germline V gene are SGHKS and YYEKEE (reference sequence). The CDR3 totals 16 residues. Trimming cost V 5 bases and J 7 bases; bases outside gene matches: 14. CDR3 nucleotide sequence: TGTGCCAGCAGACCGCCCCTACTAGCGGAGTGGAACATTCAGTACTTC. This translates into CASRPPLLAEWNIQYF.

The chain recombines TRBV4-1 with TRBJ2-7; the match to TRBD1 covers 8 bases. Germline trimming cut 1 base from V and 0 bases from J; bases unmatched to any gene: 8. This CDR3 region has 17 residues. Per germline, CDR1 MGHRA and CDR2 YSYEKL. The CDR3 loop is CASSQAQTGESSYEQYF. The CDR3 DNA reads as TGCGCCAGCAGCCAAGCCCAGACAGGGGAGAGCTCCTACGAGCAGTACTTC.

The table lists this clone with a count of one. The rearrangement links TRBV7-8 to TRBJ2-3; TRBD2 matches 9 bases. Germline CDR1 reads SGHVS; CDR2 reads FQNEAQ. V gave up 3 bases and J gave up 0 bases; unmatched junction bases: 4. This CDR3 has 16 residues. The CDR3 region is CASSFLAGTSTDTQYF. The DNA for the CDR3 is TGTGCCAGCAGCTTCCTAGCGGGAACTAGCACAGATACGCAGTATTTT.

This sequence joins TRBV14 and TRBJ2-2, with TRBD1 matching over 10 bases. The CDR3 covers 18 residues. Germline V gene lookup returns CDR1 SGHDN and CDR2 FVKESK. V lost 5 bases and J lost 6; bases outside the gene matches: 15. The CDR3 DNA reads TGTGCCAGCAGCTCCCAACCTTATCGACAGGGGGCTGCCGGGGAGCTGTTTTTT. Translated: CASSSQPYRQGAAGELFF.

The genes are TRBV4-3 and TRBJ1-4; D is unclear. The CDR3 is 13 residues long. V was clipped by 1 base and J by 8 bases, with 8 bases between them. Germline CDR1 is LGHNA and CDR2 is YSLEER. As DNA, the CDR3 is TGCGCCAGCAGCCAAGGACAACTCGAAAAACTGTTTTTT. Its translation: CASSQGQLEKLFF.

V gene TRBV5-5 combines with J gene TRBJ2-1, with 8 bases matching TRBD1. In germline, CDR1 is SGHKS, CDR2 YYEKEE (reference sequence). The CDR3 consists of 14 residues. With V trimmed by 4 bases and J by 8 bases, 8 bases remained unmatched. CDR3 in amino acids: CASSGGQGRDEQFF. The CDR3 bases are TGTGCCAGCAGCGGTGGACAGGGTCGGGATGAGCAGTTCTTC.

This clone was picked up one time. The chain joins TRBV5-4 to TRBJ1-2, with D unresolved. Germline lookup yields CDR1 SGHNT and CDR2 YYREEE (reference sequence). CDR3 length equals 15 residues. V lost 1 base and J lost 0, with 10 bases in between. CDR3 in amino acids: CASSLSVTSNYGYTF. CDR3 DNA sequence: TGTGCCAGCAGCTTGTCCGTGACCTCTAACTATGGCTACACCTTC.

The rearrangement uses TRBV4-3 and TRBJ2-2, with 7 bases lining up with TRBD2. With V trimmed by 3 bases and J by 2 bases, 3 bases remained unmatched. CDR3 length equals 15 residues. CDR1 is LGHNA and CDR2 is YSLEER in the germline V gene. CDR3 residues: CASSQEAGNTGELFF. The CDR3 coding sequence is TGCGCCAGCAGCCAGGAAGCGGGAAACACCGGGGAGCTGTTTTTT.

Of note for this clone: The sample has other DNA sequences that encode this CDR3 too. The V gene is TRBV7-2, the J gene TRBJ2-3, with no clear D. The CDR3 contains 15 residues. Germline assignment: CDR1 SGHTA and CDR2 FQGNSA. Trimming pared 1 base from V and 1 base from J, leaving 9 bases between. This CDR3 reads CASSLVGQGTDTQYF. The CDR3 coding sequence is TGTGCCAGCAGCTTAGTAGGGCAGGGCACAGATACGCAGTATTTT. The full variable domain, in which reference TRBV7-2 and TRBJ2-3 provide the parts outside the CDR3, is GAGVSQSPSNKVTEKGKDVELRCDPISGHTALYWYRQSLGQGLEFLIYFQGNSAPDKSGLPSDRFSAERTGGSVSTLTIQRTQQEDSAVYLCASSLVGQGTDTQYFGPGTRLTVL.

The genes are TRBV27 and TRBJ2-1; D not resolved. This CDR3 region has 14 residues. Trimming pared 4 bases from V and 8 bases from J, leaving 15 bases between. Looked up from germline, CDR1 is MNHEY and CDR2 is SMNVEV (reference sequence). CDR3 sequence reads: CASSYRSRVDEQFF. The CDR3 nucleotides read TGTGCCAGCAGTTATCGCAGTAGGGTCGATGAGCAGTTCTTC.

This clone turned up a few times. The chain combines TRBV28 with TRBJ1-2; D may be TRBD1 (5 bases). CDR1 and CDR2 (germline): MDHEN, SYDVKM. The CDR3 contains 15 residues. V was trimmed by 6 bases and J by 6 bases, leaving 20 bases between them. The CDR3, as DNA: TGTGCCAGCAGGCCCCCGGGGCCGGAGGCACATGGCTACACCTTC. This translates into CASRPPGPEAHGYTF.

This rearrangement joins TRBV6-5 to TRBJ1-1; D gene uncertain. The CDR3 is 15 residues long. The germline V gene has CDR1 MNHEY and CDR2 SVGAGI. The germline V and J ends were trimmed by 5 bases and 6 bases, with 19 bases remaining between them. Here the CDR3 DNA reads TGTGCCAGCAGTCCCAGTATCACGGCACAAGCTGAAGCTTTCTTT. Translation gives CASSPSITAQAEAFF.

V and J are TRBV30 and TRBJ1-4; TRBD1 matches 9 bases. In germline, CDR1 is GTSNPN, CDR2 SVGIG (reference sequence). The CDR3 has 15 amino acids. V trimming: 4 bases; J trimming: 9 bases; junction bases outside the gene matches: 12. As DNA, the CDR3 is TGTGCCTGGACTTCCACAGGGGGCGCGGAAAAAAAACTGTTTTTT. Its protein product is CAWTSTGGAEKKLFF.

The chain combines TRBV7-8 with TRBJ2-7; weak D call: TRBD1 (5 bases). This CDR3 is 13 amino acids long. The V and J ends lost 5 bases and 7 bases respectively, with 15 bases between them. CDR1 and CDR2 from the germline V gene are SGHVS and FQNEAQ. Here the CDR3 DNA reads TGTGCCAGCAGCACTAACCTACAGGAGGAGCAGTACTTC. This translates into CASSTNLQEEQYF.